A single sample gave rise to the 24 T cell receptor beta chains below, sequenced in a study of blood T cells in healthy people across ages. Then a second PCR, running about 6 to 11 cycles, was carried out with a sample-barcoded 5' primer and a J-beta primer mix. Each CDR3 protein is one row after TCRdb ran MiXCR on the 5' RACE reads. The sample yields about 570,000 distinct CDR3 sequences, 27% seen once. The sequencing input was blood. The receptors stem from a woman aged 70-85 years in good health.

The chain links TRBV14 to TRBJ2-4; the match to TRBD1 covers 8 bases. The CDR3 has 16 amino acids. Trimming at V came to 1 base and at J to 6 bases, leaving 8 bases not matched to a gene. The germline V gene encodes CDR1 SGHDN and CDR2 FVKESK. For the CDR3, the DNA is TGTGCCAGCAGCCAAGTTGACAGGGGCGTTCCAAACATTCAGTACTTC. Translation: CASSQVDRGVPNIQYF.

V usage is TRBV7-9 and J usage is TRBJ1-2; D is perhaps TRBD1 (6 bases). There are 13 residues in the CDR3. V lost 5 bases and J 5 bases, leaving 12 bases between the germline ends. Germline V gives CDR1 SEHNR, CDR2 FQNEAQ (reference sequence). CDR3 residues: CASSTNRAYGYTF. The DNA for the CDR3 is TGTGCCAGCAGCACGAACAGGGCGTATGGCTACACCTTC. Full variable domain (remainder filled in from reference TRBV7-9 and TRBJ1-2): DTGVSQNPRHKITKRGQNVTFRCDPISEHNRLYWYRQTLGQGPEFLTYFQNEAQLEKSRLLSDRFSAERPKGSFSTLEIQRTEQGDSAMYLCASSTNRAYGYTFGSGTRLTVV.

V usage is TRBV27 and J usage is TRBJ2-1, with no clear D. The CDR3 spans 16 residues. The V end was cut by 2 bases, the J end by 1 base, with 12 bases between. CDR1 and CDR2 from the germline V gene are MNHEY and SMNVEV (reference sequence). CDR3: CASSLSSPPSYNEQFF. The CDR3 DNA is TGTGCCAGCAGTTTAAGTTCCCCGCCATCCTACAATGAGCAGTTCTTC.

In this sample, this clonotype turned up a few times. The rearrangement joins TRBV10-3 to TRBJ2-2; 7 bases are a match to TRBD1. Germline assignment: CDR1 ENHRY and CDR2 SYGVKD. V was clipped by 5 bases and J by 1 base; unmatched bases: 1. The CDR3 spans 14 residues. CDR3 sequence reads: CAISSGGNTGELFF. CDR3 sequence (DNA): TGTGCCATCAGTTCAGGGGGGAACACCGGGGAGCTGTTTTTT.

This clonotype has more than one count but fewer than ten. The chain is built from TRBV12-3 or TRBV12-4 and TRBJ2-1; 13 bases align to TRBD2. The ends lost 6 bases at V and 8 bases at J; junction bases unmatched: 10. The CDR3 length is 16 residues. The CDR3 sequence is CASRPTSGGARDEQFF. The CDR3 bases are TGTGCCAGCAGACCCACTAGCGGGGGGGCCAGGGATGAGCAGTTCTTC.

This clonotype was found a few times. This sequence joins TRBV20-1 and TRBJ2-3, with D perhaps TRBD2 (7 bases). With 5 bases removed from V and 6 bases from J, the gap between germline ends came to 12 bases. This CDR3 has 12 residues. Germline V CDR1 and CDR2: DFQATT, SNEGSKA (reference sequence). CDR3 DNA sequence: TGCAGTGCTGGGGGGGCCACTGATACGCAGTATTTT. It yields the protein CSAGGATDTQYF.

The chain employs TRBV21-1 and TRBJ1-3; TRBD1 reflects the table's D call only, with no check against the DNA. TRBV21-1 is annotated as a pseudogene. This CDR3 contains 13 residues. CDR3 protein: CASSKAGGGLLYF. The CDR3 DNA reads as TGTGCCAGCAGCAAAGCTGGAGGGGGACTTCTATATTTT.

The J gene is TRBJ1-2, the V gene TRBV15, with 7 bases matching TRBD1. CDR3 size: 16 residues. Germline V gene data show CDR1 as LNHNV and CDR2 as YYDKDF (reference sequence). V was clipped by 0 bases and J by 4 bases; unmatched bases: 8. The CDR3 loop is CATSRDRGRGGYGYTF. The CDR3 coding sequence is TGTGCCACCAGCAGAGATCGGGGCAGGGGGGGCTATGGCTACACCTTC.

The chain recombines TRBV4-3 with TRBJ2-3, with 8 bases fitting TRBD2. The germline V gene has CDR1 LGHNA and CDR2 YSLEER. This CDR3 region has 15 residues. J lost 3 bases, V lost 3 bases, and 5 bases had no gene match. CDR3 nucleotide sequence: TGCGCCAGCAGCCACGGGGGGGCCGGGACAGATACGCAGTATTTT. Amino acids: CASSHGGAGTDTQYF.

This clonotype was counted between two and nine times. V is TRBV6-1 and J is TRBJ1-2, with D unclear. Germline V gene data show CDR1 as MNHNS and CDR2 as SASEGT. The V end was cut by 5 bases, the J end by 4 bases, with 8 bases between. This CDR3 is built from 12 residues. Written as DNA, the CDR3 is TGTGCCAGCAGTATAGGGATCTATGGCTACACCTTC. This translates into CASSIGIYGYTF.

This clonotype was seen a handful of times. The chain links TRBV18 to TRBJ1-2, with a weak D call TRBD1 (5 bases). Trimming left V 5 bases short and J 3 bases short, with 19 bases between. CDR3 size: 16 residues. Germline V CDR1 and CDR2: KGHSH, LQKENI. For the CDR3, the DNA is TGTGCCAGCTCAAACCGGGACGCCACGACATACTATGGCTACACCTTC. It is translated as CASSNRDATTYYGYTF. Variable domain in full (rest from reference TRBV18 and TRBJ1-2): NAGVMQNPRHLVRRRGQEARLRCSPMKGHSHVYWYRQLPEEGLKFMVYLQKENIIDESGMPKERFSAEFPKEGPSILRIQQVVRGDSAAYFCASSNRDATTYYGYTFGSGTRLTVV.

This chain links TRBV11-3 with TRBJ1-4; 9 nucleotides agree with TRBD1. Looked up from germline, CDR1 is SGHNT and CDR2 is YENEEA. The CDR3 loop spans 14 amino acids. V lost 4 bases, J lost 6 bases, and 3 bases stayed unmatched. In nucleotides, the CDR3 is TGTGCCAGCAGCTACAGGGGGCGGGATGAAAAACTGTTTTTT. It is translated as CASSYRGRDEKLFF.

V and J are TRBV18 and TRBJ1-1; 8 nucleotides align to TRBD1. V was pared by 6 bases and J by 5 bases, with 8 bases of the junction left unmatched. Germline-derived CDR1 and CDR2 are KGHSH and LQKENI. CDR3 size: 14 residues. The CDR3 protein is CASSQETGETEAFF. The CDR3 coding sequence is TGTGCCAGCTCTCAAGAGACAGGGGAGACTGAAGCTTTCTTT.

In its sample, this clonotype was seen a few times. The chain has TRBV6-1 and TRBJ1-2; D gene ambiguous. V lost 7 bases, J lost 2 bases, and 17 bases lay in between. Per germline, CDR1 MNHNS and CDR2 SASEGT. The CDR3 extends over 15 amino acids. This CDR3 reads CASIPMGGINYGYTF. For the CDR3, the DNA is TGTGCCAGCATCCCAATGGGCGGTATAAACTATGGCTACACCTTC.

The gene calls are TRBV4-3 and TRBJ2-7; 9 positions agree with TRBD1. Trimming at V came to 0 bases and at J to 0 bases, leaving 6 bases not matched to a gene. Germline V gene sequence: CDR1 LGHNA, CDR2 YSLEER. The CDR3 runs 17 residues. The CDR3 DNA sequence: TGCGCCAGCAGCCAAGATTCCGGGACAGGGATCTCCTACGAGCAGTACTTC. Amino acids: CASSQDSGTGISYEQYF.

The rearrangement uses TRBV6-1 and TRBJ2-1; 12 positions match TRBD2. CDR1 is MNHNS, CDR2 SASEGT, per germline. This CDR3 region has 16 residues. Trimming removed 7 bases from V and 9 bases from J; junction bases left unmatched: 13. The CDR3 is CASTLNAVTSGGEQFF. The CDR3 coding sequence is TGTGCCAGCACTCTTAATGCCGTGACTAGCGGGGGTGAGCAGTTCTTC.

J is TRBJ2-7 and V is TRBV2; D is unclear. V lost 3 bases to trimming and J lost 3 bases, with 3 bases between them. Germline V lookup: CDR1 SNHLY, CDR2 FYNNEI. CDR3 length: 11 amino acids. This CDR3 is CASSELYEQYF. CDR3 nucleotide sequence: TGTGCCAGCAGTGAGCTCTACGAGCAGTACTTC. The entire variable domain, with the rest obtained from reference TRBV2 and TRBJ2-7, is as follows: EPEVTQTPSHQVTQMGQEVILRCVPISNHLYFYWYRQILGQKVEFLVSFYNNEISEKSEIFDDQFSVERPDGSNFTLKIRSTKLEDSAMYFCASSELYEQYFGPGTRLTVT.

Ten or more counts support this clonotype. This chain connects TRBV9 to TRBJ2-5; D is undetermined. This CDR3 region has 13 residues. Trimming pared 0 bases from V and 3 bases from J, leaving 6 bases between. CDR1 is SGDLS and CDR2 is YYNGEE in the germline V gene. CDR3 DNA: TGTGCCAGCAGCGTAGTCGACGAAGAGACCCAGTACTTC. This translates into CASSVVDEETQYF.

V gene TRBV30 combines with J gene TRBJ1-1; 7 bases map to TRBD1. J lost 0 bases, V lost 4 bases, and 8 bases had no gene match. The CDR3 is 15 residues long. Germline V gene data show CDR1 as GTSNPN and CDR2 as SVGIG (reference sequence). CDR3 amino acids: CAWNAGQEMNTEAFF. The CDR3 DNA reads TGTGCCTGGAACGCTGGACAGGAAATGAACACTGAAGCTTTCTTT.

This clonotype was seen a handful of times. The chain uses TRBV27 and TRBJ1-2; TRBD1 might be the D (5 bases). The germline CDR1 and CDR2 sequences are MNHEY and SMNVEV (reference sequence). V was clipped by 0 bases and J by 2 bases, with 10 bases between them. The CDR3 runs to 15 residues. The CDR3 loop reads CASSLSQGPNYGYTF. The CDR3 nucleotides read TGTGCCAGCAGTTTATCGCAGGGCCCAAACTATGGCTACACCTTC.

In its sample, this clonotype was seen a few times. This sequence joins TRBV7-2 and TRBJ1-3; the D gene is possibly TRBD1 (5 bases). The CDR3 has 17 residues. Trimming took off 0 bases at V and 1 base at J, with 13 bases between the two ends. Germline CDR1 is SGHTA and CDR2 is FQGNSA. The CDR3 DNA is TGTGCCAGCAGCTTAGCATCAGGGACTCATTCTGGAAACACCATATATTTT. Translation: CASSLASGTHSGNTIYF.

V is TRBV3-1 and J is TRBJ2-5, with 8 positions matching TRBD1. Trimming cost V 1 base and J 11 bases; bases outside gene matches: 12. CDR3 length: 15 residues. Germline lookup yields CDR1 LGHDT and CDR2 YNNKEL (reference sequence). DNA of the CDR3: TGTGCCAGCAGCCAAGCCGCAGGGGGCTTGGGTGAGCAGTACTTC. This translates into CASSQAAGGLGEQYF.

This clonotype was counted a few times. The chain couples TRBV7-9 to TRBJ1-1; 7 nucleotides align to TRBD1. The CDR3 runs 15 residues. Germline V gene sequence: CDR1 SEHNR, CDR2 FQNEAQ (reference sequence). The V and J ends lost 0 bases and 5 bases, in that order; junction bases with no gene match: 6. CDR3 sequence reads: CASSLARRQGTEAFF. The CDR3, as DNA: TGTGCCAGCAGCTTAGCGCGGAGACAGGGAACTGAAGCTTTCTTT.

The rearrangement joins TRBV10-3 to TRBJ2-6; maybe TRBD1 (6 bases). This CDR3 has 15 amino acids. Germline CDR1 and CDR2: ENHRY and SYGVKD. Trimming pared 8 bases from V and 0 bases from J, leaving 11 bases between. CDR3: CAIQGSNSGANVLTF. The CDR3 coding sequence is TGTGCCATCCAGGGGAGCAACTCTGGGGCCAACGTCCTGACTTTC.